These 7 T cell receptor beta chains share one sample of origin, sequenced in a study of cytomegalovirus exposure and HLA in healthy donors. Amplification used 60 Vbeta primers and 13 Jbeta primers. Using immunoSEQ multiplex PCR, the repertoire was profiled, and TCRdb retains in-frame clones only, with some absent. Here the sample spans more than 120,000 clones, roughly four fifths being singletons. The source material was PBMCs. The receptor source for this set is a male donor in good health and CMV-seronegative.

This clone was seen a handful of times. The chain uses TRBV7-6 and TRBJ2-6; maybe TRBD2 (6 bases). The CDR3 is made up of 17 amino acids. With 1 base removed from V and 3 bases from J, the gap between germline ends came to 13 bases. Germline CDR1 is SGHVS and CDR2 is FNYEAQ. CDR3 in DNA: TGTGCCAGCAGCTTAGGCCCAGGCGGGGTTGGGGCCAACGTCCTGACTTTC. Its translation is CASSLGPGGVGANVLTF.

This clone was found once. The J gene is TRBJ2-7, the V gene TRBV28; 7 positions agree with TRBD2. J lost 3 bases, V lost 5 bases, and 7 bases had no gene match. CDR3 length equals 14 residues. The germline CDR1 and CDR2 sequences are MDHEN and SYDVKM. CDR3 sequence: CASSREGGLYEQYF. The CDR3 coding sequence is TGTGCCAGCAGTAGGGAGGGCGGACTCTACGAGCAGTACTTC.

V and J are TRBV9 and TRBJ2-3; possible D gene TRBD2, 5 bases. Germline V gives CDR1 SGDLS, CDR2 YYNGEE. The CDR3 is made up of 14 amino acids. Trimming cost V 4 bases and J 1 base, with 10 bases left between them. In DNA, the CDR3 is TGTGCCAGCAGCCGGGCGGGTGGCACAGATACGCAGTATTTT. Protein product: CASSRAGGTDTQYF. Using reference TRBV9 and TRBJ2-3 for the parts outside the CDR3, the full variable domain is DSGVTQTPKHLITATGQRVTLRCSPRSGDLSVYWYQQSLDQGLQFLIQYYNGEERAKGNILERFSAQQFPDLHSELNLSSLELGDSALYFCASSRAGGTDTQYFGPGTRLTVL.

In DNA form, the CDR3 reads TGTGCCAGCAGCATAGGGAGGACCTCTGGAAACACCATATATTTT. It specifies CASSIGRTSGNTIYF. The V gene is TRBV7-2, the J gene TRBJ1-3; unclear D gene. Germline V CDR1 and CDR2: SGHTA, FQGNSA. V lost 5 bases, J lost 0 bases, and 11 bases lay in between. CDR3 length: 15 residues.

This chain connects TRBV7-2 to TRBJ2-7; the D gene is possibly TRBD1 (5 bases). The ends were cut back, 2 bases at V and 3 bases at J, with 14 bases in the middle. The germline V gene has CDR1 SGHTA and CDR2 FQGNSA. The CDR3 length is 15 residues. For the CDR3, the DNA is TGTGCCAGCAGCTTAAGGCCACAGGAGTACTACGAGCAGTACTTC. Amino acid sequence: CASSLRPQEYYEQYF.

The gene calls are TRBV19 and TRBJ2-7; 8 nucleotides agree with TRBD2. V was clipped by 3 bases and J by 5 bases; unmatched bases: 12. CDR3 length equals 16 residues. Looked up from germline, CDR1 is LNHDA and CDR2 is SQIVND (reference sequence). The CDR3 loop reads CASSMATSGSGDEQYF. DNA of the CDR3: TGTGCCAGTAGTATGGCGACCAGCGGGAGTGGCGACGAGCAGTACTTC.

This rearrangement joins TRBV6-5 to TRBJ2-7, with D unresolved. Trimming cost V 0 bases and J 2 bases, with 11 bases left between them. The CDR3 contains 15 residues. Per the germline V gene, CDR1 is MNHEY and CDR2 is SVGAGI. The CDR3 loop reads CASSYSAGSPYEQYF. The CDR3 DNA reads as TGTGCCAGCAGTTACTCAGCAGGCTCACCCTACGAGCAGTACTTC.